This TCR beta chain is drawn from a study of T cells after yellow fever vaccination. Study-wide results and limits: Primary-vaccination clones mostly resurfaced post-booster (under 98% CD4, roughly 90% CD8).

This clonotype has only a few counts. Its target is not known. TCRdb reanalysed the 5' RACE reads using MiXCR and keeps one entry per CDR3 protein. Of around 600,000 distinct CDR3 sequences listed, approximately 13% are singletons. Germline assignment: CDR1 MNHEY and CDR2 SVGEGT. V was trimmed by 6 bases and J by 4 bases, leaving 24 bases between them. The CDR3 sequence is 17 residues long. V and J are TRBV6-2 or TRBV6-3 and TRBJ1-1; tentatively, D is TRBD1 (6 bases). The material was PBMCs, obtained on the day of the yellow fever booster vaccination. The receptor comes from a man aged 30-40 years who received the YFV17D yellow fever vaccine. CDR3 bases: TGTGCCAGCAGCGGGCCTATGGGGGGCGCAGGTCGCACTGAAGCTTTCTTT. This sequence encodes CASSGPMGGAGRTEAFF.